The TCR beta chain under discussion was sequenced for a study of shared clonotypes between healthy human individuals. Overall study: Two women and a few men aged 18 to 49 served as donors.

Study-wide results and limits: Among donors, sharing of clonotypes was expected to be affected by sequencing depth.

The authors split each subset's genomic DNA evenly across several immunoSEQ plates. Loaded into unsorted PBMC replicate PCRs was about 330 ng DNA, roughly 30,000 T cell genomes. Libraries were prepared by immunoSEQ multiplex PCR; TCRdb keeps only in-frame clonotypes and omits some of them. The sample lists about 490,000 clones, roughly 80% occurring once. The ends were cut back, 1 base at V and 0 bases at J, with 8 bases in the middle. The V gene's germline CDR1 is SGHRS and CDR2 YFSETQ. The CDR3 covers 15 residues. A remark on this clone: The antigen remains unidentified.

This chain links TRBV5-1 with TRBJ2-1; D gene unclear. The sequence derives from a middle-aged woman in good health. Some clones in this sample may be carry-over from other donors' samples. Sequencing was carried out using PBMCs. The CDR3 here is CASSLMFGSYNEQFF. CDR3 sequence (DNA): TGCGCCAGCAGCTTGATGTTTGGCTCCTACAATGAGCAGTTCTTC.